Included here is one TCR beta chain sequence, with context. The antigen is not known. CDR3 length: 12 residues. Germline V gene sequence: CDR1 DFQATT, CDR2 SNEGSKA (reference sequence). V was shortened by 3 bases and J by 6 bases, with 8 bases between the two germline ends. This sample is part of a study of T cells in Graves' hyperthyroidism and ophthalmopathy. General study results and limits: Researchers found most expanded thyroid clonotypes above 0.001 in blood as well. Ophthalmopathy was distinguished from stable hyperthyroidism by 13 V-J signatures.

Template material for amplifying TCR beta CDR3 regions consisted of RNA transcripts. Primed by the HTBI set, a first-round RT-PCR was run on the TCR CDR3. TCRdb called the multiplex PCR reads again in MiXCR, with one record for every CDR3 protein. Among 450,000 to 500,000 distinct CDR3 sequences, about 22% were seen once, and the ten largest hold approximately 54%. Orbital computed tomography and thyroid ultrasound, together with serum TRAb and thyroxine and clinical symptoms, were used for diagnoses. 10 ml of fresh peripheral blood supplied the PBMCs. The source of this sequence is a woman in her 70s with Graves' ophthalmopathy. V and J are TRBV20-1 and TRBJ2-2; D is unresolved. The material sequenced was blood. CDR3 DNA sequence: TGCAGTGCTAGTGTAAGCGCCGGGGAGCTGTTTTTT. It yields the protein CSASVSAGELFF.